This paragraph reports one TCR beta chain. The antigen remains unidentified. This entry is derived from a study of Ad26.COV2.S vaccination and SARS-CoV-2 variants. The study's findings and limits: Assessments of TCR breadth and depth may have underestimated the total T cell responses.

The treatment denotes: 19 received Ad26.COV2.S at low or high dose, single or two shots; roughly five received placebo; per-sample allocation not given. On day 63 after the first injection, vaccine and placebo recipients gave samples. Some clones are missing from TCRdb's copy, which holds only in-frame ones; the method was immunoSEQ multiplex PCR. The sample carries about 350,000 clones, around 83% recorded once. The V and J ends lost 1 base and 3 bases respectively, with 9 bases between them. Germline V CDR1 and CDR2: LGHDT, YNNKEL (reference sequence). This CDR3 region has 14 residues. The source of this sequence is a person aged 18-65 years who received the Ad26.COV2.S COVID-19 vaccine or a placebo. Sequences were derived from peripheral blood, sampled in a trial of Ad26.COV2.S vaccine versus placebo. The chain carries TRBV3-1 (or the pseudogene TRBV3-2) and TRBJ1-2; no definite D call. The CDR3 bases are TGTGCCAGCAGCCAAGGCACGGTAGACTATGGCTACACCTTC. Translation: CASSQGTVDYGYTF.